The T cell receptor (beta chain) described here comes from a study of T-cell reconstitution after alpha-beta-depleted transplantation in children. General study results and limits: Surviving recipient T cells and intrathymic progenitors accounted for some patients' high TCRbeta diversity at day 60. The main origin of T-cell counts and diversity one year after transplant was newly produced T cells. Reportedly, only several hundred clones from non-depleted graft cells drove alpha-beta T-cell counts at about two months.

Researchers prepared the TCRbeta library using unique molecular identifiers, the study reports. One entry per CDR3 protein results from TCRdb running MiXCR on the PCR reads. In the table there are some 840,000 distinct CDR3 sequences, approximately 15% of which are singletons. This clonotype was picked up a small number of times. The antigen is unknown. V shed 6 bases and J shed 1 base, with 12 bases lying between them. Germline-derived CDR1 and CDR2 are DFQATT and SNEGSKA (reference sequence). This CDR3 has 13 amino acids. The clonotype originates from a male patient younger than 18 who had a stem cell transplant for acute lymphoblastic leukemia, so the T cells may come from the graft donor. The J gene is TRBJ2-5, the V gene TRBV20-1, with D perhaps assigned TRBD1 or TRBD2 (5 bases each). This specimen consisted of PBMCs, mostly from graft donor cells, obtained 360 days after TCRalphabeta/CD19-depleted stem cell transplant. The CDR3 is CSANVGTQETQYF. CDR3 DNA sequence: TGCAGTGCAAACGTGGGGACCCAAGAGACCCAGTACTTC.